This T cell receptor (beta chain) was identified in a study of T cell changes during pregnancy in multiple sclerosis. The protocol was immunoSEQ multiplex PCR, while the TCRdb copy is restricted to in-frame clones and leaves out a portion. The top ten clones hold roughly 0.76% of a sample with some 57,000 clones, about 90% of them seen once. Trimming stripped 6 bases from V and 2 bases from J, with 17 bases between. The CDR3 extends over 15 amino acids. CDR1 MNHNY and CDR2 SVGAGI come from the germline V gene (reference sequence). The sample here was CD4+ T cells from peripheral blood mononuclear cells, taken in the first trimester of pregnancy. The TCR sequence derives from a female donor with multiple sclerosis, enrolled in a pregnancy study. The chain uses TRBV6-6 and TRBJ2-7, with D tentatively TRBD2 (6 bases). CDR3 sequence (DNA): TGTGCCAGCAGCCGGGGACTGAGGATTGCCTACGAGCAGTACTTC. Translating it yields CASSRGLRIAYEQYF.